Following are 8 T cell receptor beta chains from one sample sequenced in a study of CD8+CD57+ T cells in acquired aplastic anemia. Profiling that covered TCR beta VDJ and CDR3 relied on genomic DNA as its template. One entry per CDR3 protein results from TCRdb running MiXCR on the reads. The data hold around 170,000 distinct CDR3 sequences, with 60% to 70% observed a single time. Sequencing used sorted CD4+, CD8+, or CD8+CD57+ T cells (not recorded which) from PBMCs. The receptor set was obtained from a human donor in good health.

The rearrangement links TRBV10-3 to TRBJ1-6; maybe TRBD1 (5 bases). This CDR3 has 15 residues. Trimming stripped 11 bases from V and 8 bases from J, with 22 bases between. Germline V gives CDR1 ENHRY, CDR2 SYGVKD. The CDR3 region is CASGQMGRGDSPLHF. CDR3 DNA sequence: TGTGCCTCAGGACAAATGGGCCGGGGAGATTCACCCCTCCACTTT.

This clonotype was counted between two and nine times. V and J are TRBV9 and TRBJ2-5; D remains unclear. This CDR3 has 11 amino acids. Trimming cost V 0 bases and J 5 bases, with 2 bases left between them. Germline-derived CDR1 and CDR2 are SGDLS and YYNGEE. The CDR3 bases are TGTGCCAGCAGCGTAGATGAGACCCAGTACTTC. It translates to CASSVDETQYF.

The V gene is TRBV6-5, the J gene TRBJ2-5; D gene ambiguous. Germline V gene sequence: CDR1 MNHEY, CDR2 SVGAGI. The V and J ends lost 6 bases and 7 bases respectively, with 12 bases between them. CDR3 length: 12 amino acids. CDR3 in DNA: TGTGCCAGCAGGAACCCGGTGGGGACCCAGTACTTC. Encoded protein: CASRNPVGTQYF.

This clonotype was observed at least ten times. The rearrangement uses TRBV27 and TRBJ2-5; D not resolved. Trimming took 5 bases from V and 0 from J, leaving 10 bases between them. The length of the CDR3 is 14 residues. Germline CDR1 and CDR2: MNHEY and SMNVEV (reference sequence). The CDR3 DNA reads as TGTGCCAGCAGTCCCCTAGTGAACCAAGAGACCCAGTACTTC. Translation gives CASSPLVNQETQYF.

The J gene is TRBJ2-7, the V gene TRBV19; D is tentatively TRBD1 or TRBD2 (6 bases each). Germline CDR1 LNHDA, CDR2 SQIVND (reference sequence). The CDR3 is 14 amino acids. The germline V and J ends were trimmed by 1 base and 4 bases, with 11 bases remaining between them. CDR3: CASSIGGAKYEQYF. The CDR3 bases are TGTGCCAGTAGTATAGGGGGGGCGAAATACGAGCAGTACTTC. Using reference TRBV19 and TRBJ2-7 for the parts outside the CDR3, the full variable domain is DGGITQSPKYLFRKEGQNVTLSCEQNLNHDAMYWYRQDPGQGLRLIYYSQIVNDFQKGDIAEGYSVSREKKESFPLTVTSAQKNPTAFYLCASSIGGAKYEQYFGPGTRLTVT.

The table lists this clonotype with many counts. The chain recombines TRBV19 with TRBJ1-1; D is perhaps TRBD1 (6 bases). The CDR3 covers 17 residues. Trimming took 0 bases from V and 0 from J, leaving 14 bases between them. Germline lookup yields CDR1 LNHDA and CDR2 SQIVND (reference sequence). The CDR3 coding sequence is TGTGCCAGTAGTATAGACCCGACAGGAGACATGAACACTGAAGCTTTCTTT. Translation: CASSIDPTGDMNTEAFF.

The V gene is TRBV19, the J gene TRBJ1-4; D perhaps matches TRBD1 (5 bases). This CDR3 contains 12 residues. V lost 4 bases and J 8 bases, leaving 8 bases between the germline ends. Germline CDR1 is LNHDA and CDR2 is SQIVND (reference sequence). The CDR3 region is CASSTRGEKLFF. CDR3 in DNA: TGTGCCAGTAGTACACGGGGGGAAAAACTGTTTTTT.

V is TRBV2 and J is TRBJ1-3; D may be TRBD1 (5 bases). Trimming pared 4 bases from V and 4 bases from J, leaving 8 bases between. Germline V gene sequence: CDR1 SNHLY, CDR2 FYNNEI. The CDR3 runs to 13 residues. CDR3 DNA: TGTGCCAGCAGTGCTGGGGGAGGAAACACCATATATTTT. Translation gives CASSAGGGNTIYF.